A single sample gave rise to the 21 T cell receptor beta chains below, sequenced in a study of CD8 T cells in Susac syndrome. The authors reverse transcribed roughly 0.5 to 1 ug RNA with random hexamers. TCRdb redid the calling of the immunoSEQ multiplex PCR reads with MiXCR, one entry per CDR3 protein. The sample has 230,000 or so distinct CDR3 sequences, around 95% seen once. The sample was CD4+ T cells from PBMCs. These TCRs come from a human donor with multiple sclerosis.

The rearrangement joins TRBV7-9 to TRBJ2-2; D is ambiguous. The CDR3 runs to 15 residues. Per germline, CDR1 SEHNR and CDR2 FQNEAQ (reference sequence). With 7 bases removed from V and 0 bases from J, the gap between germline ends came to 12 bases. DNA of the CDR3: TGTGCCAGCAAAGTTGGCGGACCGAACACCGGGGAGCTGTTTTTT. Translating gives CASKVGGPNTGELFF.

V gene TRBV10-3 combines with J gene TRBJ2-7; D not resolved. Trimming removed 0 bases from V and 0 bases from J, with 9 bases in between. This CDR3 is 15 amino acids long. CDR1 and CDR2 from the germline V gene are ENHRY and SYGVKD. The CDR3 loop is CAISESSHSSYEQYF. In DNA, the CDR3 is TGTGCCATCAGTGAGTCTAGCCATAGCTCCTACGAGCAGTACTTC.

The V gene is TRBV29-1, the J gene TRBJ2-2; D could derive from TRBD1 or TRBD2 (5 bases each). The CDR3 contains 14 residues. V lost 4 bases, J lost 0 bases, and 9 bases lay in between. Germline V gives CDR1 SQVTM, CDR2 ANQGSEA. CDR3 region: CSVVGPSNTGELFF. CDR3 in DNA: TGCAGCGTTGTGGGACCCTCGAACACCGGGGAGCTGTTTTTT.

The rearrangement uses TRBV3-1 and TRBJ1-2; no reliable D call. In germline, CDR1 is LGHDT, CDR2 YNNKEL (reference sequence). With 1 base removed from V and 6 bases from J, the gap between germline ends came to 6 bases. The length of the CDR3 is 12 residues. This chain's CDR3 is CASSQGHDGYTF. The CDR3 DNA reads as TGTGCCAGCAGCCAAGGACATGATGGCTACACCTTC. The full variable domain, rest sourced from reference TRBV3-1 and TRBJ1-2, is DTAVSQTPKYLVTQMGNDKSIKCEQNLGHDTMYWYKQDSKKFLKIMFSYNNKELIINETVPNRFSPKSPDKAHLNLHINSLELGDSAVYFCASSQGHDGYTFGSGTRLTVV.

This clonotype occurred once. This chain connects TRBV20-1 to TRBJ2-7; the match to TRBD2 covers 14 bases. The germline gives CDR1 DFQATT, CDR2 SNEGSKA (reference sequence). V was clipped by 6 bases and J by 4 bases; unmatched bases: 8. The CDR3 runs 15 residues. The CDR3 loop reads CSAFGTSGGSYEQYF. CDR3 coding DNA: TGCAGTGCATTCGGGACTAGCGGGGGTTCATACGAGCAGTACTTC.

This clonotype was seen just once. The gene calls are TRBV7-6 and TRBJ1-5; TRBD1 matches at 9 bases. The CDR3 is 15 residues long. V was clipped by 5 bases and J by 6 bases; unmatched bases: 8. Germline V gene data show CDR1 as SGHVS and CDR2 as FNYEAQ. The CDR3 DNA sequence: TGTGCCAGCAGCACCGGGACAGGGCTGGGTCAGCCCCAGCATTTT. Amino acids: CASSTGTGLGQPQHF.

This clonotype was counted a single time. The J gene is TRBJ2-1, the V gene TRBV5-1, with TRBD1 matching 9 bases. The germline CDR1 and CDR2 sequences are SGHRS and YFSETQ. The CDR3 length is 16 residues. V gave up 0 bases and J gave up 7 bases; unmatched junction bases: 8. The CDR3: CASSLGAGTGRNEQFF. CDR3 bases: TGCGCCAGCAGCTTGGGGGCCGGGACAGGGAGGAATGAGCAGTTCTTC.

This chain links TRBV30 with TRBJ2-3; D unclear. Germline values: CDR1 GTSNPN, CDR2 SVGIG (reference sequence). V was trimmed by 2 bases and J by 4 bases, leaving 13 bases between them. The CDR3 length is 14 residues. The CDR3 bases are TGTGCCTGGAGTCTGCCACGGACGCCAGATACGCAGTATTTT. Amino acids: CAWSLPRTPDTQYF.

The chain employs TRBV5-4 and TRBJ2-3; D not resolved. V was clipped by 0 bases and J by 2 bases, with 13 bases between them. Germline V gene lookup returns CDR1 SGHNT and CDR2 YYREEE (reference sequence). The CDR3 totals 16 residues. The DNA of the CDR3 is TGTGCCAGCAGCTTGGCTCACACGCCACCCACAGATACGCAGTATTTT. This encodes CASSLAHTPPTDTQYF.

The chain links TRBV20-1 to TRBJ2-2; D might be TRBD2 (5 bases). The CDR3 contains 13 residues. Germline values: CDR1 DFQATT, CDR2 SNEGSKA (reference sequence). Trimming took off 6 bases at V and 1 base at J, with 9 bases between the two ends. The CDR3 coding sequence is TGCAGTGCCCTCAGCGGGAACACCGGGGAGCTGTTTTTT. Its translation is CSALSGNTGELFF.

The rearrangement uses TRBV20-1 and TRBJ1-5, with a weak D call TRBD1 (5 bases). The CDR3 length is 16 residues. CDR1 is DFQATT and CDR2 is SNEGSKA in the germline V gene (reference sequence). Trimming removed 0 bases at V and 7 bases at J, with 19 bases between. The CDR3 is CSAREGGEGRLQPQHF. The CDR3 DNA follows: TGCAGTGCTAGAGAGGGAGGAGAGGGGAGGTTACAGCCCCAGCATTTT.

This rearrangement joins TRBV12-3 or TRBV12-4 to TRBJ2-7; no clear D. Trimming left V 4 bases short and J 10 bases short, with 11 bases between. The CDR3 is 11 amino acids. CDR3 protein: CASSSEILQYF. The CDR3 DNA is TGTGCCAGCAGTTCCGAGATACTCCAGTACTTC.

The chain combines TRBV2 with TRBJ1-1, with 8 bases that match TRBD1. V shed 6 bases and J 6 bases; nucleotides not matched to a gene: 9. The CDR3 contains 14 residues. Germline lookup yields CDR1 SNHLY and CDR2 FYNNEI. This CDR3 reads CASSPGQGRAEAFF. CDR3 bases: TGTGCCAGCAGCCCTGGACAGGGTAGGGCTGAAGCTTTCTTT.

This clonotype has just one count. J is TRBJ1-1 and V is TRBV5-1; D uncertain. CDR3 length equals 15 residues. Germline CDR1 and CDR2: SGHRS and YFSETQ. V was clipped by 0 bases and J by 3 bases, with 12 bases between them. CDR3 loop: CASSLGTARYTEAFF. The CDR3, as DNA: TGCGCCAGCAGCTTGGGGACTGCCCGGTACACTGAAGCTTTCTTT. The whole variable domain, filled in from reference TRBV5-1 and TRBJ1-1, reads KAGVTQTPRYLIKTRGQQVTLSCSPISGHRSVSWYQQTPGQGLQFLFEYFSETQRNKGNFPGRFSGRQFSNSRSEMNVSTLELGDSALYLCASSLGTARYTEAFFGQGTRLTVV.

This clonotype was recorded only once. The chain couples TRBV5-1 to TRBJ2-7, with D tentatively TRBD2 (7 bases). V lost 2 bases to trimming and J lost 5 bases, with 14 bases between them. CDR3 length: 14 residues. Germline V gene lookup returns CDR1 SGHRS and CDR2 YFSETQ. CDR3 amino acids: CASSFSGGADEQYF. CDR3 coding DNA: TGCGCCAGCAGCTTCAGTGGGGGGGCAGACGAGCAGTACTTC.

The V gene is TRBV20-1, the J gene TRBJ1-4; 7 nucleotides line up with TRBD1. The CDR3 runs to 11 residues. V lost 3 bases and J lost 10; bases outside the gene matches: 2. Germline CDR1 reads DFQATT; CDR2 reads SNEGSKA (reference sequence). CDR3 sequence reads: CSASHRGKLFF. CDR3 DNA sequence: TGCAGTGCTAGCCACAGGGGAAAACTGTTTTTT.

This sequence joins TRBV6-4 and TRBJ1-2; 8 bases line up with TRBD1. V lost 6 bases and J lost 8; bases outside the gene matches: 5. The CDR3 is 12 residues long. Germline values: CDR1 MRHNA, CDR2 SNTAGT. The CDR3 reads CASRGQGWGYTF. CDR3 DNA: TGTGCCAGCAGAGGACAGGGTTGGGGCTACACCTTC.

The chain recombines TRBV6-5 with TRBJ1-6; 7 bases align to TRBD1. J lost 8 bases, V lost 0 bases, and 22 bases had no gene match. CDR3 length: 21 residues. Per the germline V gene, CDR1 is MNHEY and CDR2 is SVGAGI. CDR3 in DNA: TGTGCCAGCAGTTACTCTGCGCCCTACAGGGGTCCCATTATACGGGATTCACCCCTCCACTTT. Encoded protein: CASSYSAPYRGPIIRDSPLHF.

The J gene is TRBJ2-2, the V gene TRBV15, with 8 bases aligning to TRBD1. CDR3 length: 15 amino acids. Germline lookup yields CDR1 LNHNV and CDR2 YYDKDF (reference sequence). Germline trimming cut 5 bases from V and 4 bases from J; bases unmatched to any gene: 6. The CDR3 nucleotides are TGTGCCACCAGCTTACCCGGGACAGGCACCGGGGAGCTGTTTTTT. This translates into CATSLPGTGTGELFF. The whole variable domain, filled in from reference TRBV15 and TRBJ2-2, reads DAMVIQNPRYQVTQFGKPVTLSCSQTLNHNVMYWYQQKSSQAPKLLFHYYDKDFNNEADTPDNFQSRRPNTSFCFLDIRSPGLGDTAMYLCATSLPGTGTGELFFGEGSRLTVL.

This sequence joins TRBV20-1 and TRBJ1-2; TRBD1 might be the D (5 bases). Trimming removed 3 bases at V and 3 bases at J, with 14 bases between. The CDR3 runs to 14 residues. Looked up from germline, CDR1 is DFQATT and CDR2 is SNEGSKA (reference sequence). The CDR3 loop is CSASSSGVDYGYTF. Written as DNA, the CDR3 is TGCAGTGCTAGTTCGTCGGGGGTGGACTATGGCTACACCTTC.

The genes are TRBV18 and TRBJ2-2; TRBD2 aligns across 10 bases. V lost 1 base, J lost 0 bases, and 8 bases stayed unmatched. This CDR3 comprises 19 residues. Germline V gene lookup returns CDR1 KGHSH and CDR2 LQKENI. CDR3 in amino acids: CASSPRSTSGKANTGELFF. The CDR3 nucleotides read TGTGCCAGCTCACCACGGAGTACTAGCGGGAAAGCGAACACCGGGGAGCTGTTTTTT.